This T cell receptor (beta chain) comes out of a study of cytomegalovirus exposure and HLA in healthy donors. The study, taken as a whole, reports: Some V segments (TRBV6-2 and TRBV6-3 among them) were excluded as indistinguishable.

Concerning this clone: Its antigen remains unidentified.

60 Vbeta and 13 Jbeta primers were used in PCR. Libraries were prepared by immunoSEQ multiplex PCR; TCRdb keeps only in-frame clonotypes and omits some of them. Of 70,000 to 90,000 clones listed, around three quarters are singletons. J gave up 4 bases and V 5 bases, and 5 bases lay outside the gene matches. CDR1 and CDR2 from the germline V gene are MNHEY and SMNVEV (reference sequence). The CDR3 is 15 amino acids. Sample: PBMCs. The chain uses TRBV27 and TRBJ1-5, with 10 positions matching TRBD1. This clonotype was obtained from a male donor in good health and CMV-seropositive. This CDR3 is CASSRQGAGNQPQHF. CDR3 coding DNA: TGTGCCAGCAGTAGACAGGGGGCTGGAAATCAGCCCCAGCATTTT.